What follows are 13 T cell receptor beta chains derived from one specimen sequenced in a study of blood T cell repertoires in COVID-19. Repertoires were generated with immunoSEQ multiplex PCR, while TCRdb's copy carries only in-frame clones and drops some. The table records some 58,000 clones, roughly 84% of them present only once. The specimen sequenced was peripheral blood. The source is a middle-aged man with active COVID-19.

The V call is TRBV7-3, the J call TRBJ2-5, with a possible D match to TRBD2 (7 bases). Germline loops: CDR1 SGHTA, CDR2 FQGTGA. The CDR3 covers 16 residues. The V end lost 2 bases, the J end lost 0 bases, and 13 bases lay between the germline ends. CDR3 sequence (DNA): TGTGCCAGCAGCTTAGGGCGGGGGCGGTACCAAGAGACCCAGTACTTC. Translation: CASSLGRGRYQETQYF.

V and J are TRBV5-4 and TRBJ1-2; D is unclear. CDR1 SGHNT and CDR2 YYREEE come from the germline V gene (reference sequence). V dropped 3 bases and J dropped 4 bases, with 10 bases sitting between them. The CDR3 covers 13 residues. As DNA, the CDR3 is TGTGCCAGCAGCTCTGGGCAGACCTATGGCTACACCTTC. Residues: CASSSGQTYGYTF.

The V call is TRBV27, the J call TRBJ2-2, with 14 bases fitting TRBD2. V was clipped by 3 bases and J by 4 bases; unmatched bases: 16. Germline CDR1 reads MNHEY; CDR2 reads SMNVEV (reference sequence). The CDR3 extends over 21 amino acids. CDR3 sequence (DNA): TGTGCCAGCAGTTTCGTTGGTCTGGGACTAGCGGGAGTTGTAATCACCGGGGAGCTGTTTTTT. It codes for CASSFVGLGLAGVVITGELFF.

This rearrangement joins TRBV30 to TRBJ2-3, with D perhaps TRBD2 (7 bases). The CDR3 is 13 amino acids. V lost 2 bases and J lost 6, with 12 bases in between. Germline assignment: CDR1 GTSNPN and CDR2 SVGIG (reference sequence). This chain's CDR3 is CAWSLGGADTQYF. The DNA for the CDR3 is TGTGCCTGGAGTTTAGGGGGGGCGGATACGCAGTATTTT.

V is TRBV2 and J is TRBJ1-5, with D tentatively TRBD1 (5 bases). In germline, CDR1 is SNHLY, CDR2 FYNNEI. The CDR3 consists of 13 residues. V was clipped by 4 bases and J by 7 bases, with 11 bases between them. CDR3 region: CASSGPGYQPQHF. CDR3 coding DNA: TGTGCCAGCAGTGGACCAGGGTACCAGCCCCAGCATTTT.

The gene calls are TRBV27 and TRBJ1-4, with TRBD1 identical over 7 bases. V dropped 8 bases and J dropped 10; count of bases not matched to a gene: 22. Germline values: CDR1 MNHEY, CDR2 SMNVEV (reference sequence). This CDR3 is 17 amino acids long. The CDR3 nucleotides are TGTGCCAGCGGGACAGAAACCACAGGGAAGATTGTAGGAAAACTGTTTTTT. Protein sequence: CASGTETTGKIVGKLFF.

The chain links TRBV3-1 (or the pseudogene TRBV3-2) to TRBJ2-1, with 13 positions matching TRBD2. The CDR3 is made up of 17 amino acids. Germline V gene sequence: CDR1 LGHDT, CDR2 YNNKEL (reference sequence). Unmatched junction bases numbered 10, after V lost 4 bases and J lost 7 bases. The CDR3 nucleotides read TGTGCCAGCAGCCTCCAGTATCGACTAGCGGGAGGTAATGAGCAGTTCTTC. Encoded protein: CASSLQYRLAGGNEQFF.

This sequence joins TRBV5-1 and TRBJ1-4, with TRBD1 identical over 8 bases. Looked up from germline, CDR1 is SGHRS and CDR2 is YFSETQ. This CDR3 spans 18 amino acids. Trimming removed 6 bases from V and 0 bases from J; junction bases left unmatched: 13. CDR3 region: CASTFGGGTGSTNEKLFF. In DNA form, the CDR3 reads TGCGCCAGCACCTTTGGGGGGGGGACAGGATCAACTAATGAAAAACTGTTTTTT. The variable domain in full, with the rest retrieved from reference TRBV5-1 and TRBJ1-4, is KAGVTQTPRYLIKTRGQQVTLSCSPISGHRSVSWYQQTPGQGLQFLFEYFSETQRNKGNFPGRFSGRQFSNSRSEMNVSTLELGDSALYLCASTFGGGTGSTNEKLFFGSGTQLSVL.

The chain combines TRBV5-5 with TRBJ2-3; D possibly corresponds to TRBD2 (6 bases). The CDR3 is 13 amino acids. Germline CDR1 reads SGHKS; CDR2 reads YYEKEE (reference sequence). V was clipped by 0 bases and J by 6 bases, with 8 bases between them. CDR3 loop: CASSLDRGDTQYF. In DNA, the CDR3 is TGTGCCAGCAGCTTGGACCGGGGGGATACGCAGTATTTT.

This clone was counted once. V and J are TRBV15 and TRBJ2-5, with a possible D match to TRBD1 (5 bases). V lost 5 bases, J lost 5 bases, and 12 bases lay in between. CDR3 length equals 13 residues. Germline V gene sequence: CDR1 LNHNV, CDR2 YYDKDF (reference sequence). In nucleotides, the CDR3 is TGTGCCACCAGCGGTCAGGGTCTGGAGACCCAGTACTTC. This gives the protein CATSGQGLETQYF.

The chain carries TRBV7-9 and TRBJ2-1; TRBD2 matches 13 bases. With V trimmed by 1 base and J by 0 bases, 6 bases remained unmatched. The CDR3 extends over 19 amino acids. Germline assignment: CDR1 SEHNR and CDR2 FQNEAQ (reference sequence). The CDR3 spells CASSLEGLAGVPSYNEQFF. Here the CDR3 DNA reads TGTGCCAGCAGCTTAGAAGGACTAGCGGGAGTTCCCTCCTACAATGAGCAGTTCTTC.

This chain uses TRBV5-4 with TRBJ2-2; 12 positions agree with TRBD2. Germline CDR1 and CDR2: SGHNT and YYREEE (reference sequence). CDR3 length: 16 residues. With V trimmed by 4 bases and J by 5 bases, 6 bases remained unmatched. The DNA of the CDR3 is TGTGCCAGCAGCATACTACTAGCGGGGGGAACCGGGGAGCTGTTTTTT. It translates to CASSILLAGGTGELFF.

J is TRBJ2-1 and V is TRBV5-5; TRBD1 might be the D (5 bases). Germline assignment: CDR1 SGHKS and CDR2 YYEKEE (reference sequence). The CDR3 loop spans 14 amino acids. Deletions cut 0 bases from V and 4 bases from J, with 8 bases between. The CDR3 DNA is TGTGCCAGCAGCTTGGTGGACATTTACAATGAGCAGTTCTTC. Translation gives CASSLVDIYNEQFF.